The 14 T cell receptor beta chains below come from one sample, sequenced in a study of identical twins. TCRdb called the 5' RACE reads again in MiXCR, with one record for every CDR3 protein. The sample lists hundreds of thousands of distinct CDR3 sequences; less than 9% were seen once. A further study also used this sample, focusing on yellow fever vaccine responses in identical twins.

Material for sequencing was PBMCs. Receptor source: a woman under 30 in good health.

This clonotype was recorded many times. The V gene is TRBV5-1, the J gene TRBJ2-1; 10 nucleotides line up with TRBD2. CDR1 and CDR2 from the germline V gene are SGHRS and YFSETQ. The CDR3 sequence is 17 residues long. Trimming at V came to 0 bases and at J to 10 bases, leaving 13 bases not matched to a gene. The CDR3 spells CASSLVALASGRPEQFF. The CDR3 DNA is TGCGCCAGCAGCTTGGTAGCGCTTGCTAGCGGGAGACCAGAGCAGTTCTTC.

This clonotype occurred many times. V is TRBV29-1 and J is TRBJ2-3; a weak D match, TRBD2 (5 bases). The CDR3 length is 13 residues. V shed 7 bases and J shed 0 bases, with 11 bases lying between them. Germline V lookup: CDR1 SQVTM, CDR2 ANQGSEA. The CDR3 is CSARTPSTDTQYF. The CDR3 DNA is TGCAGCGCACGGACTCCTAGCACAGATACGCAGTATTTT.

This clonotype was recorded a few times. The rearrangement joins TRBV15 to TRBJ2-1; 10 nucleotides line up with TRBD2. The CDR3 is 18 amino acids. The V gene's germline CDR1 is LNHNV and CDR2 YYDKDF (reference sequence). J lost 7 bases, V lost 1 base, and 13 bases had no gene match. In nucleotides, the CDR3 is TGTGCCACCAGCAGAGTCAGCGGGAGGGCCTTTGTTGGGAATGAGCAGTTCTTC. It encodes CATSRVSGRAFVGNEQFF.

As DNA, the CDR3 is TGTGCCAGCAGGGGACTAGCGGAACTAACCTACGAGCAGTACTTC. Protein: CASRGLAELTYEQYF. The chain has TRBV6-1 and TRBJ2-7, with 11 bases fitting TRBD2. Germline V CDR1 and CDR2: MNHNS, SASEGT. V lost 6 bases, J lost 2 bases, and 6 bases stayed unmatched. This CDR3 is 15 amino acids long.

The chain employs TRBV20-1 and TRBJ2-3, with 8 bases that match TRBD2. V lost 0 bases, J lost 5 bases, and 7 bases stayed unmatched. The CDR3 has 15 residues. Germline V gives CDR1 DFQATT, CDR2 SNEGSKA (reference sequence). The CDR3 reads CSARDREGVRDTQYF. DNA for the CDR3: TGCAGTGCTAGAGATCGGGAGGGGGTGAGAGATACGCAGTATTTT.

This clonotype was recorded many times. The rearrangement joins TRBV4-1 to TRBJ1-5; the D is unclear. V gave up 1 base and J gave up 9 bases, with 16 bases separating them. The CDR3 totals 15 residues. In germline, CDR1 is MGHRA, CDR2 YSYEKL. In nucleotides, the CDR3 is TGCGCCAGCAGCCAAGTGGGCCTGGGTGTTGGGCCCCAGCATTTT. Its translation: CASSQVGLGVGPQHF.

This sequence joins TRBV20-1 and TRBJ2-5; D possibly corresponds to TRBD2 (5 bases). Trimming removed 3 bases at V and 5 bases at J, with 13 bases between. The CDR3 covers 13 residues. Germline CDR1 is DFQATT and CDR2 is SNEGSKA (reference sequence). For the CDR3, the DNA is TGCAGTGCTAGGGGTCCGGGCGGGGAGACCCAGTACTTC. It yields the protein CSARGPGGETQYF.

This clonotype was found many times. V gene TRBV12-3 or TRBV12-4 combines with J gene TRBJ1-1; D ambiguous. Trimming took 6 bases from V and 5 from J, leaving 7 bases between them. CDR3 length: 11 residues. This CDR3 reads CASREGTEAFF. The CDR3 coding sequence is TGTGCCAGCAGGGAGGGTACTGAAGCTTTCTTT.

The gene calls are TRBV27 and TRBJ1-4; D gene ambiguous. There are 15 residues in the CDR3. CDR1 and CDR2 (germline): MNHEY, SMNVEV (reference sequence). Between the trimmed V and J ends, which lost 5 bases and 3 bases, there was a span of 13 bases. As DNA, the CDR3 is TGTGCCAGCAGTACGTACCGGGCTTCTAATGAAAAACTGTTTTTT. It codes for CASSTYRASNEKLFF. The full variable domain, with the rest looked up from reference TRBV27 and TRBJ1-4, is EAQVTQNPRYLITVTGKKLTVTCSQNMNHEYMSWYRQDPGLGLRQIYYSMNVEVTDKGDVPEGYKVSRKEKRNFPLILESPSPNQTSLYFCASSTYRASNEKLFFGSGTQLSVL.

The chain combines TRBV11-2 with TRBJ2-3; D gene ambiguous. Germline assignment: CDR1 SGHAT and CDR2 FQNNGV. The CDR3 is 12 residues long. V was shortened by 3 bases and J by 6 bases, with 7 bases between the two germline ends. The CDR3 sequence is CASSFISDTQYF. CDR3 coding DNA: TGTGCCAGCAGCTTTATTTCGGATACGCAGTATTTT.

This clonotype was seen a handful of times. V gene TRBV24-1 combines with J gene TRBJ2-7; TRBD2 aligns across 12 bases. V lost 4 bases and J lost 1; bases outside the gene matches: 10. This CDR3 has 18 amino acids. Germline-derived CDR1 and CDR2 are KGHDR and SFDVKD. The CDR3 sequence is CATSDYNRTSGVSYEQYF. In DNA, the CDR3 is TGTGCCACCAGTGACTATAATAGGACTAGCGGGGTTTCCTACGAGCAGTACTTC.

This clonotype was picked up many times. The chain recombines TRBV3-1 with TRBJ1-1, with D unclear. Germline V lookup: CDR1 LGHDT, CDR2 YNNKEL (reference sequence). The CDR3 extends over 12 amino acids. Deletions cut 1 base from V and 3 bases from J, with 3 bases between. Here the CDR3 reads CASSQGDTEAFF. CDR3 DNA sequence: TGTGCCAGCAGCCAAGGAGACACTGAAGCTTTCTTT.

This clonotype has ten or more counts. V and J are TRBV29-1 and TRBJ2-5; D possibly corresponds to TRBD2 (5 bases). CDR1 and CDR2 from the germline V gene are SQVTM and ANQGSEA. This CDR3 comprises 12 residues. Trimming shortened V by 6 bases and J by 0 bases, and 8 bases separated the two germline ends. The DNA of the CDR3 is TGCAGCGTACCACTAGACCAAGAGACCCAGTACTTC. Protein product: CSVPLDQETQYF.

The chain combines TRBV20-1 with TRBJ1-2, with D tentatively TRBD1 (6 bases). V lost 6 bases and J lost 6, with 26 bases in between. Germline V gene sequence: CDR1 DFQATT, CDR2 SNEGSKA (reference sequence). The CDR3 extends over 16 amino acids. The CDR3 nucleotides are TGCAGTGCGACAGAGAGGGCAGGGGTTATAAGTGATGGCTACACCTTC. The encoded protein is CSATERAGVISDGYTF.